Listed here are 23 T cell receptor beta chains from one sample, sequenced in a study of shared clonotypes between healthy human individuals. Assay: immunoSEQ multiplex PCR; the TCRdb copy retains only in-frame clones and omits some. In the table there are about 500,000 clones, around 77% of which are singletons. The sequenced sample was PBMCs. The receptors were gathered from a woman in her 40s in good health. Some clones in this sample may be carry-over from other donors' samples.

This clone occurred once. For the CDR3, the DNA is TGTGCCAGCAGCCAACCGGGACTAGCGTTCAATGAGCAGTTCTTC. Protein product: CASSQPGLAFNEQFF. The rearrangement links TRBV4-2 to TRBJ2-1; 10 nucleotides line up with TRBD2. V lost 2 bases, J lost 6 bases, and 4 bases stayed unmatched. Germline V lookup: CDR1 LGHNA, CDR2 YNFKEQ. The CDR3 is made up of 15 amino acids.

On this clone itself: This sequence is one base from a far larger clone and is likely a read error. The V and J genes are TRBV28 and TRBJ2-3, with TRBD2 matching over 13 bases. With V trimmed by 0 bases and J by 8 bases, 8 bases remained unmatched. The CDR3 is 17 amino acids. Germline CDR1 and CDR2: MDHEN and SYDVKM. The CDR3 DNA is TGTGCCAGCAGTTTATGGCAACTAGCGGGAGGGCCGGGTACGCAGTATTTT. Amino acid sequence: CASSLWQLAGGPGTQYF.

This clone has a single count. The chain combines TRBV10-2 with TRBJ1-1, with 7 bases matching TRBD1. CDR3 length equals 15 residues. Germline loops: CDR1 WSHSY, CDR2 SAAADI. J gave up 3 bases and V 10 bases, and 14 bases lay outside the gene matches. The CDR3 is CANPVPGTEDTEAFF. CDR3 DNA: TGCGCCAACCCGGTCCCCGGGACAGAAGACACTGAAGCTTTCTTT.

The rearrangement joins TRBV7-9 to TRBJ2-7; possible D gene TRBD1, 5 bases. Germline V CDR1 and CDR2: SEHNR, FQNEAQ (reference sequence). The ends were cut back, 4 bases at V and 3 bases at J, with 13 bases in the middle. CDR3 length equals 14 residues. The CDR3 spells CASSSRTNYYEQYF. The CDR3 DNA reads as TGTGCCAGCAGCTCCAGGACAAACTACTACGAGCAGTACTTC.

V gene TRBV11-2 combines with J gene TRBJ2-2; 7 bases agree with TRBD1. With V trimmed by 4 bases and J by 6 bases, 5 bases remained unmatched. CDR1 SGHAT and CDR2 FQNNGV come from the germline V gene. The CDR3 totals 14 residues. CDR3 in DNA: TGTGCCAGCAGCTCAGACAGGGTGGCCGGGGAGCTGTTTTTT. It translates to CASSSDRVAGELFF.

The rearrangement uses TRBV19 and TRBJ1-1, with D maybe TRBD1 (5 bases). Germline V lookup: CDR1 LNHDA, CDR2 SQIVND (reference sequence). The CDR3 contains 16 residues. With 3 bases removed from V and 4 bases from J, the gap between germline ends came to 18 bases. The CDR3 here is CASSIFSGTMGTEAFF. The CDR3 bases are TGTGCCAGTAGTATCTTCTCCGGGACTATGGGCACTGAAGCTTTCTTT.

This chain joins TRBV9 and TRBJ2-7; 7 nucleotides align to TRBD1. The CDR3 has 15 amino acids. Germline assignment: CDR1 SGDLS and CDR2 YYNGEE. V was clipped by 1 base and J by 3 bases; unmatched bases: 7. CDR3 protein: CASSVSKGQNYEQYF. The DNA for the CDR3 is TGTGCCAGCAGCGTAAGCAAGGGACAGAACTACGAGCAGTACTTC. The full variable domain, in which reference TRBV9 and TRBJ2-7 provide the parts outside the CDR3, is DSGVTQTPKHLITATGQRVTLRCSPRSGDLSVYWYQQSLDQGLQFLIQYYNGEERAKGNILERFSAQQFPDLHSELNLSSLELGDSALYFCASSVSKGQNYEQYFGPGTRLTVT.

The V call is TRBV4-2, the J call TRBJ2-2, with D possibly TRBD2 on 5 matching bases. V gave up 0 bases and J gave up 5 bases, with 16 bases separating them. The germline CDR1 and CDR2 sequences are LGHNA and YNFKEQ. The CDR3 runs 17 residues. CDR3 DNA: TGTGCCAGCAGCCAAGATTTTCGGGGTGGTGGGACCGGGGAGCTGTTTTTT. Protein product: CASSQDFRGGGTGELFF.

The chain combines TRBV7-2 with TRBJ1-2; 8 nucleotides agree with TRBD1. Germline CDR1 SGHTA, CDR2 FQGNSA. V shed 2 bases, J shed 5 bases, and the junction held 4 bases outside the gene matches. CDR3 length: 14 amino acids. The CDR3 spells CASSLWQGAYGYTF. The CDR3 DNA sequence: TGTGCCAGCAGCTTATGGCAGGGGGCGTATGGCTACACCTTC.

This clone showed up just once. The gene calls are TRBV27 and TRBJ2-5; a possible D gene is TRBD1 (6 bases). The DNA end is more similar to TRBJ2-7, so the J call may be wrong. The CDR3 loop spans 15 amino acids. Germline CDR1 is MNHEY and CDR2 is SMNVEV (reference sequence). Here the CDR3 reads CASSLGAGRPYEQYF. CDR3 nucleotide sequence: TGTGCCAGCAGTTTGGGGGCAGGGCGTCCCTACGAGCAGTACTTC.

V gene TRBV5-4 combines with J gene TRBJ2-7; TRBD2 agrees at 10 bases. CDR3 length equals 16 residues. In germline, CDR1 is SGHNT, CDR2 YYREEE (reference sequence). With 4 bases clipped from V and 7 bases from J, the junction kept 14 bases outside the gene matches. The CDR3 DNA reads TGTGCCAGCAGCCCGTACCCGCTAGCGGGAGTTGCTGAGCAGTACTTC. It is translated as CASSPYPLAGVAEQYF.

A word on this clone: This likely traces to a read error, being one base from a far larger clone. The chain is built from TRBV30 and TRBJ2-5, with D possibly being TRBD2 (6 bases). V dropped 5 bases and J dropped 6 bases, with 16 bases sitting between them. The CDR3 extends over 13 amino acids. Germline assignment: CDR1 GTSNPN and CDR2 SVGIG (reference sequence). The CDR3, as DNA: TGTGCCTGGCGCCGGACGGGGAGGCAGACCCAGTACTTC. Protein product: CAWRRTGRQTQYF.

This sequence joins TRBV5-1 and TRBJ2-2; TRBD1 matches at 8 bases. V lost 0 bases to trimming and J lost 1 base; unmatched junction nucleotides: 2. CDR1 SGHRS and CDR2 YFSETQ come from the germline V gene. This CDR3 is built from 16 residues. The CDR3: CASSLDGTGNTGELFF. The CDR3 DNA sequence: TGCGCCAGCAGCTTGGATGGGACAGGGAACACCGGGGAGCTGTTTTTT.

V usage is TRBV7-2 and J usage is TRBJ1-1; D not resolved. The germline gives CDR1 SGHTA, CDR2 FQGNSA. The V end was cut by 8 bases, the J end by 1 base, with 2 bases between. This CDR3 has 10 residues. The CDR3 region has the DNA TGTGCCAGCGGGAACACTGAAGCTTTCTTT. Amino acid sequence: CASGNTEAFF.

As DNA, the CDR3 is TGTGCCAGCAGCTTAGGGGGACAGGCATCACCCCTCCACTTT. Protein sequence: CASSLGGQASPLHF. This sequence joins TRBV7-9 and TRBJ1-6; the match to TRBD1 covers 8 bases. Per germline, CDR1 SEHNR and CDR2 FQNEAQ (reference sequence). The V segment lost 1 base and the J segment 10 bases; nucleotides outside the gene matches: 3. The CDR3 length is 14 residues.

V usage is TRBV7-2 and J usage is TRBJ2-5; 9 bases match TRBD1. The J call could be wrong; TRBJ2-7 is a better fit for the DNA end. Germline assignment: CDR1 SGHTA and CDR2 FQGNSA. The CDR3 totals 15 residues. In DNA, the CDR3 is TGTGCCAGCAGCCACGGGACAGGGTCCTCCTACGAGCAGTACTTC. Amino acids: CASSHGTGSSYEQYF.

This clone was detected a few times. This chain joins TRBV4-2 and TRBJ2-7, with TRBD2 identical over 9 bases. Germline V gene sequence: CDR1 LGHNA, CDR2 YNFKEQ. Trimming took 0 bases from V and 4 from J; bases not matched to a gene: 19. CDR3 size: 20 residues. This chain's CDR3 is CASSQELAVETSGVPYEQYF. CDR3 DNA sequence: TGTGCCAGCAGCCAAGAGTTGGCAGTAGAGACTAGCGGAGTACCTTACGAGCAGTACTTC.

This clone has a handful of counts. The V and J genes are TRBV15 and TRBJ2-6, with D possibly being TRBD1 (6 bases). Trimming stripped 4 bases from V and 4 bases from J, with 14 bases between. In germline, CDR1 is LNHNV, CDR2 YYDKDF (reference sequence). This CDR3 comprises 16 residues. The DNA of the CDR3 is TGTGCCACCAGCACCTCTACAGGGACCGGGGCCAACGTCCTGACTTTC. This gives the protein CATSTSTGTGANVLTF.

This clone was seen a handful of times. The rearrangement joins TRBV27 to TRBJ2-1; maybe TRBD1 (5 bases). The CDR3 extends over 14 amino acids. CDR1 is MNHEY, CDR2 SMNVEV, per germline (reference sequence). Trimming took 2 bases from V and 8 from J, leaving 13 bases between them. Written as DNA, the CDR3 is TGTGCCAGCAGTTTAAAGTATCCCAGGGATGAGCAGTTCTTC. It specifies CASSLKYPRDEQFF.

V and J are TRBV7-8 and TRBJ2-7; tentatively, D is TRBD1 or TRBD2 (5 bases each). Germline V gene sequence: CDR1 SGHVS, CDR2 FQNEAQ. The V end lost 0 bases, the J end lost 2 bases, and 11 bases lay between the germline ends. The CDR3 consists of 15 residues. The CDR3 protein is CASSLASWGTYEQYF. The CDR3 nucleotides read TGTGCCAGCAGCTTAGCTAGCTGGGGGACCTACGAGCAGTACTTC.

This sequence joins TRBV6-6 and TRBJ1-1; weak D call: TRBD1 (5 bases). V lost 2 bases, J lost 5 bases, and 15 bases lay in between. The CDR3 runs to 15 residues. Per germline, CDR1 MNHNY and CDR2 SVGAGI (reference sequence). CDR3 bases: TGTGCCAGCAGTTACCCCGACCGGGGCTCGACTGAAGCTTTCTTT. Translated, it gives CASSYPDRGSTEAFF.

V usage is TRBV30 and J usage is TRBJ2-5; unclear D gene. Looked up from germline, CDR1 is GTSNPN and CDR2 is SVGIG (reference sequence). CDR3 size: 12 residues. With 4 bases removed from V and 7 bases from J, the gap between germline ends came to 13 bases. CDR3: CAWTSGRRTQYF. The CDR3 DNA follows: TGTGCCTGGACCTCAGGCAGGCGGACCCAGTACTTC.

The CDR3 sequence is CASTEAGNQPQHF. The CDR3 nucleotides are TGTGCCAGCACGGAGGCTGGCAATCAGCCCCAGCATTTT. This chain joins TRBV28 and TRBJ1-5, with no clear D. Trimming removed 7 bases from V and 2 bases from J, with 9 bases in between. Per germline, CDR1 MDHEN and CDR2 SYDVKM. CDR3 length: 13 residues.